These 6 T cell receptor beta chains share one sample of origin, sequenced in a study of T cells in Graves' hyperthyroidism and ophthalmopathy. Amplified regions were TCR beta CDR3 sequences from RNA transcripts. During a first-round RT-PCR of the TCR CDR3, the HTBI primer set was used. Each CDR3 protein is one row after TCRdb ran MiXCR on the multiplex PCR reads. The sample lists around 540,000 distinct CDR3 sequences; about 16% were seen once. Sequenced: blood. The receptors shown here come from a woman in her twenties or thirties with Graves' ophthalmopathy.

This chain connects TRBV4-3 to TRBJ2-5, with D possibly being TRBD2 (6 bases). The CDR3 has 15 residues. Germline V gene lookup returns CDR1 LGHNA and CDR2 YSLEER. Trimming took 1 base from V and 5 from J, leaving 14 bases between them. CDR3 amino acids: CASSQGWRVEETQYF. The CDR3 DNA is TGCGCCAGCAGCCAAGGGTGGAGGGTTGAGGAGACCCAGTACTTC.

The V gene is TRBV9, the J gene TRBJ2-3; the D gene is possibly TRBD2 (6 bases). Germline CDR1 SGDLS, CDR2 YYNGEE. The CDR3 is 16 residues long. The V gene lost 0 bases and the J gene lost 6 bases, with 17 bases spanning the gap. The CDR3 is CASSVAEGRFLDTQYF. The CDR3 DNA reads TGTGCCAGCAGCGTAGCGGAGGGCCGGTTTTTGGATACGCAGTATTTT.

This clonotype was detected ten times or more. The chain uses TRBV2 and TRBJ2-1, with 7 bases that match TRBD1. This CDR3 has 14 residues. Looked up from germline, CDR1 is SNHLY and CDR2 is FYNNEI. The trim removed 11 bases at V and 7 bases at J, leaving 14 bases unmatched. CDR3 loop: CAHDPRTGSNEQFF. The CDR3 nucleotides read TGTGCCCACGACCCTCGGACAGGTAGTAATGAGCAGTTCTTC.

This chain connects TRBV7-9 to TRBJ2-1; 7 positions agree with TRBD1. Germline V gene data show CDR1 as SEHNR and CDR2 as FQNEAQ (reference sequence). This CDR3 region has 15 residues. The V segment lost 5 bases and the J segment 6 bases; nucleotides outside the gene matches: 10. CDR3: CASSHRQGSRNEQFF. The CDR3 DNA reads as TGTGCCAGCAGCCACCGACAGGGTAGCCGCAATGAGCAGTTCTTC.

Only a few counts were recorded for this clonotype. The rearrangement links TRBV4-1 to TRBJ1-2, with TRBD1 as a possible D gene (5 bases). CDR3 length equals 17 residues. Germline CDR1 and CDR2: MGHRA and YSYEKL. The ends were cut back, 4 bases at V and 0 bases at J, with 18 bases in the middle. The CDR3 reads CASSPRTLRKANYGYTF. The CDR3 nucleotides read TGCGCCAGCAGCCCCCGGACACTGCGAAAAGCTAACTATGGCTACACCTTC.

This clonotype was recorded at least ten times. This chain joins TRBV30 and TRBJ2-2; 11 positions agree with TRBD1. This CDR3 is 17 amino acids long. The germline CDR1 and CDR2 sequences are GTSNPN and SVGIG (reference sequence). The V gene end was trimmed by 0 bases and the J gene end by 4 bases; junction bases not matched to a gene: 7. CDR3 DNA sequence: TGTGCCTGGAGTGTAAGGGTCGGGACAGGGGGCACCGGGGAGCTGTTTTTT. Encoded protein: CAWSVRVGTGGTGELFF.